This T cell receptor beta chain was obtained from a study of T-cell memory formation after mild COVID-19. This CDR3 is 17 amino acids long. Trimming left V 1 base short and J 0 bases short, with 12 bases between. Germline lookup yields CDR1 SGHDN and CDR2 FVKESK. One entry per CDR3 protein, called by TCRdb with MiXCR from the 5' RACE reads. The sample consists of approximately 110,000 distinct CDR3 sequences, about a fifth of them appearing once. The clonotype was recovered from a man aged 18-30 years who had mild COVID-19 (a few samples of this study predate the infection). Cell type and time point are not known. Material for sequencing was PBMCs or a T cell subset sorted from them (not recorded which). This rearrangement joins TRBV14 to TRBJ1-4; D might be TRBD1 (5 bases). For the CDR3, the DNA is TGTGCCAGCAGCCAAGTTTCAGGGACCGCAACTAATGAAAAACTGTTTTTT. This gives the protein CASSQVSGTATNEKLFF.